Sequencing of this T cell receptor (beta chain) was carried out in a study of a mutant IDH1 vaccine in newly diagnosed glioma. The wider study: Treated patients, averaging about 40 years, were roughly 60% male and roughly 38% female. Before enrollment, the patients had been treated with radiotherapy alone, temozolomide alone, or both together. Most of them had received both.

Deletions cut 4 bases from V and 0 bases from J, with 22 bases between. The length of the CDR3 is 19 residues. Germline V gives CDR1 KGHSY, CDR2 FQNENV. Method: immunoSEQ multiplex PCR; TCRdb's copy keeps in-frame clones and lacks some. The sample records tens of thousands of clones, 91% being singletons. Study-wide results and limits: Vaccination induced immune responses in approximately 93% of patients.

Time point specified: week 5, during vaccination. Doses comprised 300 ug of mutant IDH1 20-mer peptide each, plus topical imiquimod. Patients carried new grade 3 or 4 IDH1-mutant astrocytomas lacking nuclear ATRX. As regards this clone: Its antigen is undetermined.

The chain links TRBV16 to TRBJ1-5, with D tentatively TRBD1 (6 bases). The TCR was taken from a woman between 50 and 59 years old with glioma. This specimen was PBMCs, taken from a glioma patient whose treatment included an IDH1 peptide vaccine. CDR3 coding DNA: TGTGCCAGCAGCCCGTCACAGGGAACAAGATCATATAGCAATCAGCCCCAGCATTTT. Its translation: CASSPSQGTRSYSNQPQHF.